This TCR beta chain was retrieved from a study of memory CD4+ T cells and cytomegalovirus serostatus. Sequenced by immunoSEQ multiplex PCR; TCRdb stores in-frame clones only, minus some. The repertoire holds 50,000 to 75,000 clones, with 82% as singletons. The V and J ends lost 5 bases and 8 bases respectively, with 15 bases between them. CDR3 size: 13 residues. CDR1 is MNHNS and CDR2 is SASEGT in the germline V gene. Study-level points and caveats: The CMV-associated TCR signature appears largely within the CD4+ memory repertoire. CD4+ memory repertoires contained about 40% of the 164 reported CMV TCRbeta sequences. Median bootstrapped AUC for CMV status was approximately 0.94 originally, less than 0.93 US-trained.

Single viable CD3+CD4+CD8-CD45RO+ cells were sorted as the memory CD4+ T cells. For this clone: Its antigen is not identified.

The sequence was obtained from an adult in good health and CMV-seronegative. Sequenced material: memory CD4+ T cells from blood. The chain combines TRBV6-1 with TRBJ1-2, with D unclear. The CDR3 region is CASSNPHGSGYTF. For the CDR3, the DNA is TGTGCCAGCAGTAACCCACATGGATCGGGCTACACCTTC.